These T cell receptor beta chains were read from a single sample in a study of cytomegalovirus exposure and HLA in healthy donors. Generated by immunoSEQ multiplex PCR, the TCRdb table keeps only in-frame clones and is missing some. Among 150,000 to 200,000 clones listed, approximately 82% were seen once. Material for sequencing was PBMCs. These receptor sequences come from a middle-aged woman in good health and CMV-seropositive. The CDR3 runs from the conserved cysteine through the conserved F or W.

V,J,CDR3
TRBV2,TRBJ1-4,CASSDRGRKVRELFF
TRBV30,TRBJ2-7,CAWTSLQGAVSGQYF
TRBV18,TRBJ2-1,CASSPLTSNNEQFF
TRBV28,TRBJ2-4,CASRVGQGLIQYF
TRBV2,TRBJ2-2,CASSMTGGNTGELFF
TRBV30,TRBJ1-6,CAGDSGQLSRLNSPLHF
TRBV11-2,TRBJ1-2,CASSPGGYNYGYTF
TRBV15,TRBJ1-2,CATSRVGGGYTF
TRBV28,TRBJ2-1,CASSLASGRAPYNEQFF
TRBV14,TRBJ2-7,CASSLTGLEQYF
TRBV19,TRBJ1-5,CATKQGLNQPQHF
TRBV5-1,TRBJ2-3,CASSLEIREAHTQYF
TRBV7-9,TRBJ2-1,CASSWALDEQFF
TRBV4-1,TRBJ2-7,CASRGLAEYEQYF
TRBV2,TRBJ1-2,CASGTHNYGYTF
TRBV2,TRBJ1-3,CASSERTGRNTIYF
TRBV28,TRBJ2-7,CASSTPGGGSYEQYF
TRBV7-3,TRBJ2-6,CASQTSPGANVLTF
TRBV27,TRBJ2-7,CASSRQLRLAGALYEQYF
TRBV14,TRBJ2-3,CASSQGQGVYSTDTQYF
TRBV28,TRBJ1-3,CASSLPGGNTIYF
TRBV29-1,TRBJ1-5,CSVLQGNSNQPQHF
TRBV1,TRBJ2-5,CTSSQGAGPIVIKTQYF